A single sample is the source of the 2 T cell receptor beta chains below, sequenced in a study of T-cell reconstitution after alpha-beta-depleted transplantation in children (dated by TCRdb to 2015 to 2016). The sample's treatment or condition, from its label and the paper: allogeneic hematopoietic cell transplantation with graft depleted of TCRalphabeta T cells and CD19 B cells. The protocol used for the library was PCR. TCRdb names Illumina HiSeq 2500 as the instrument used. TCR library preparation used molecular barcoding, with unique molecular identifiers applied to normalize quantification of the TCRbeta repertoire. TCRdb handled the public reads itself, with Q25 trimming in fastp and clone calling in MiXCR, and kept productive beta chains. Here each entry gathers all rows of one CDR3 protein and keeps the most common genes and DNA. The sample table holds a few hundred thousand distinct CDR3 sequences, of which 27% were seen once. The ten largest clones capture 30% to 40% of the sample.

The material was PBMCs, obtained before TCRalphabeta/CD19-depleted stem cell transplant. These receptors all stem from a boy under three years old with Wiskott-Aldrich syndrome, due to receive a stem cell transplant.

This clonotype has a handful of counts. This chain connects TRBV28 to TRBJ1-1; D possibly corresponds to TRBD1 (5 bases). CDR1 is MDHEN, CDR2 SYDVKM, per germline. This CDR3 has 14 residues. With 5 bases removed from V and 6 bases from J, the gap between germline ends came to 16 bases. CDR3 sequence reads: CASSLLGIGAEAFF. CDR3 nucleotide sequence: TGTGCCAGCAGTCTCCTGGGGATAGGGGCTGAAGCTTTCTTT.

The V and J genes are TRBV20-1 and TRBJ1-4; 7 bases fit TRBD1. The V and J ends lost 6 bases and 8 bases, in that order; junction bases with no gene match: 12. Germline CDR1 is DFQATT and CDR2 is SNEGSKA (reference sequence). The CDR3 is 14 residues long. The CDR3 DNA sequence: TGCAGTGCAACAACCGACAGGGATGAGGAAAAACTGTTTTTT. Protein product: CSATTDRDEEKLFF.